This T cell receptor (beta chain) appears in the sequencing data of a study of T-cell reconstitution after alpha-beta-depleted transplantation in children. The junction had 5 bases not matched to a gene; V was cut back by 4 bases and J by 3 bases. CDR1 is SQVTM, CDR2 ANQGSEA, per germline. The length of the CDR3 is 14 residues. TCRbeta library construction was performed incorporating unique molecular identifiers. A single record per CDR3 protein comes from TCRdb applying MiXCR to the PCR reads. This sample carries 200,000 to 250,000 distinct CDR3 sequences, around 13% of them seen once, and the ten largest clones take about 2.4%. This clonotype was observed many times.

The sequences come from PBMCs from the stem cell graft donor, collected from the stem cell graft. The gene calls are TRBV29-1 and TRBJ2-1; 8 bases match TRBD1. This sequence was found in a human donor who donated a stem cell graft to a child with acute lymphoblastic leukemia. The CDR3 protein is CSVGGTGFYNEQFF. In DNA, the CDR3 is TGCAGCGTTGGAGGGACAGGATTCTACAATGAGCAGTTCTTC.